The 25 T cell receptor beta chains below all came from one sample that was sequenced in a study of cytomegalovirus exposure and HLA in healthy donors. Both 60 Vbeta primers and 13 Jbeta primers went into the PCR. Produced via immunoSEQ multiplex PCR; TCRdb's table is partial and in-frame only. This repertoire shows under 200,000 clones, 76% found once; its top ten account for 0.7% to 0.85%. Sample: PBMCs. These receptors came from a female donor in good health and CMV-seronegative.

The chain joins TRBV9 to TRBJ1-4; 9 bases are a match to TRBD1. V lost 0 bases to trimming and J lost 3 bases; unmatched junction nucleotides: 6. The CDR3 spans 17 residues. CDR1 SGDLS and CDR2 YYNGEE come from the germline V gene. The CDR3 is CASSVEGTGLPNEKLFF. The CDR3 nucleotides are TGTGCCAGCAGCGTAGAAGGGACAGGGCTCCCTAATGAAAAACTGTTTTTT.

V is TRBV7-3 and J is TRBJ2-7; 13 bases line up with TRBD2. The ends lost 5 bases at V and 2 bases at J; junction bases unmatched: 3. The CDR3 sequence is 15 residues long. The germline V gene encodes CDR1 SGHTA and CDR2 FQGTGA. The DNA of the CDR3 is TGTGCCAGCAGCCCCGGACTAGCGGGGGCCTACGAGCAGTACTTC. Amino acid sequence: CASSPGLAGAYEQYF.

The chain is built from TRBV18 and TRBJ2-7, with a weak D call TRBD2 (6 bases). Per germline, CDR1 KGHSH and CDR2 LQKENI. CDR3 size: 14 residues. With 5 bases removed from V and 5 bases from J, the gap between germline ends came to 16 bases. The CDR3 here is CASSSTEGIDEQYF. The CDR3 region has the DNA TGTGCCAGCTCATCAACGGAGGGTATCGACGAGCAGTACTTC.

This clone was seen only a few times. The chain is built from TRBV27 and TRBJ1-1, with TRBD1 identical over 7 bases. Germline assignment: CDR1 MNHEY and CDR2 SMNVEV (reference sequence). Trimming took 6 bases from V and 6 from J; bases not matched to a gene: 10. This CDR3 has 14 amino acids. CDR3 sequence reads: CASRQMTGFSEAFF. The CDR3 DNA reads as TGTGCCAGCAGACAGATGACAGGGTTCTCTGAAGCTTTCTTT.

The rearrangement links TRBV23-1 to TRBJ2-7; D might be TRBD1 (6 bases). Being an ORF, TRBV23-1 has a function that is uncertain. The CDR3 has 17 amino acids. Trimming took 6 bases from V and 2 from J, leaving 23 bases between them. This chain's CDR3 is CASSQGRFERFAYEQYF. CDR3 bases: TGCGCCAGCAGCCAGGGGCGGTTTGAAAGATTCGCCTACGAGCAGTACTTC.

The CDR3 is CASMGTSGRYISYNEQFF. The CDR3 region has the DNA TGTGCCAGTATGGGGACTAGCGGGAGGTACATCTCCTACAATGAGCAGTTCTTC. The chain combines TRBV19 with TRBJ2-1, with 15 nucleotides matching TRBD2. Trimming at V came to 7 bases and at J to 0 bases, leaving 7 bases not matched to a gene. Per the germline V gene, CDR1 is LNHDA and CDR2 is SQIVND (reference sequence). The CDR3 is 18 amino acids.

The chain links TRBV4-2 to TRBJ1-1; 9 nucleotides align to TRBD1. Trimming removed 1 base from V and 5 bases from J; junction bases left unmatched: 8. The CDR3 loop spans 16 amino acids. CDR1 is LGHNA and CDR2 is YNFKEQ in the germline V gene. CDR3 protein: CASSQGAGQGWTEAFF. The CDR3 DNA reads TGTGCCAGCAGCCAAGGGGCGGGACAGGGTTGGACTGAAGCTTTCTTT.

The table lists this clone with a few counts. In DNA form, the CDR3 reads TGTGCCAGCAGCGGCCGGGACAGGGGCAATGAGCAGTTCTTC. Protein product: CASSGRDRGNEQFF. V is TRBV14 and J is TRBJ2-1; 10 nucleotides match TRBD1. V dropped 5 bases and J dropped 6; count of bases not matched to a gene: 4. The CDR3 length is 14 residues. Germline-derived CDR1 and CDR2 are SGHDN and FVKESK.

This chain links TRBV7-8 with TRBJ2-4; TRBD1 might be the D (6 bases). This CDR3 is 14 amino acids long. Trimming shortened V by 0 bases and J by 6 bases, and 9 bases separated the two germline ends. Germline loops: CDR1 SGHVS, CDR2 FQNEAQ. CDR3 DNA: TGTGCCAGCAGCTTAGCGGGGGCCCTAAACATTCAGTACTTC. It translates to CASSLAGALNIQYF.

A word on this clone: A junction boundary mismatches the germline segment, possibly from a read error. The chain links TRBV5-1 to TRBJ2-1; D uncertain. The CDR3 loop spans 13 amino acids. Germline V gives CDR1 SGHRS, CDR2 YFSETQ. CDR3 bases: TGCGCCAGCAGCTCCGACTCCCACAATGAGCAGTTCTTC. Its translation: CASSSDSHNEQFF. The complete variable domain, with remaining parts taken from reference TRBV5-1 and TRBJ2-1, reads KAGVTQTPRYLIKTRGQQVTLSCSPISGHRSVSWYQQTPGQGLQFLFEYFSETQRNKGNFPGRFSGRQFSNSRSEMNVSTLELGDSALYLCASSSDSHNEQFFGPGTRLTVL.

The gene calls are TRBV18 and TRBJ2-3, with TRBD2 as a possible D gene (5 bases). The CDR3 is made up of 15 amino acids. V was cut by 2 bases and J by 7 bases, with 16 bases left in between. The V gene's germline CDR1 is KGHSH and CDR2 LQKENI. The CDR3 reads CASSPADSPGYTQYF. The CDR3 coding sequence is TGTGCCAGCTCACCAGCCGACTCACCGGGGTATACGCAGTATTTT.

This chain connects TRBV5-6 to TRBJ1-5; TRBD1 is a possible D gene (6 bases). Trimming removed 6 bases at V and 3 bases at J, with 10 bases between. In germline, CDR1 is SGHDT, CDR2 YYEEEE. The CDR3 is made up of 13 amino acids. CDR3 bases: TGTGCCAGCAAAGCAGGGGTCAATCAGCCCCAGCATTTT. The encoded protein is CASKAGVNQPQHF. Full variable domain (missing parts from reference TRBV5-6 and TRBJ1-5): DAGVTQSPTHLIKTRGQQVTLRCSPKSGHDTVSWYQQALGQGPQFIFQYYEEEERQRGNFPDRFSGHQFPNYSSELNVNALLLGDSALYLCASKAGVNQPQHFGDGTRLSIL.

This sequence joins TRBV5-1 and TRBJ2-1, with D tentatively TRBD2 (6 bases). This CDR3 region has 15 residues. In germline, CDR1 is SGHRS, CDR2 YFSETQ. Trimming pared 0 bases from V and 4 bases from J, leaving 11 bases between. CDR3 nucleotide sequence: TGCGCCAGCAGCTTGGCCCCCGGGACTTACAATGAGCAGTTCTTC. Protein sequence: CASSLAPGTYNEQFF.

The V gene is TRBV5-1, the J gene TRBJ1-1; D might be TRBD1 (5 bases). Trimming took 4 bases from V and 6 from J, leaving 13 bases between them. The CDR3 has 13 residues. Germline V gene data show CDR1 as SGHRS and CDR2 as YFSETQ. In nucleotides, the CDR3 is TGCGCCAGCAGCCCGACAGTCGTGGCTGAAGCTTTCTTT. Translating gives CASSPTVVAEAFF.

This sequence joins TRBV6-5 and TRBJ1-2, with 7 bases lining up with TRBD1. The length of the CDR3 is 12 residues. Germline-derived CDR1 and CDR2 are MNHEY and SVGAGI. After removal of 8 bases from V and 8 bases from J, the junction contained 8 bases not matched to a gene. DNA of the CDR3: TGTGCCAGCCGACAGGGCCGTCGAGGCTACACCTTC. Translated, it gives CASRQGRRGYTF.

A remark on this clone: A junction end diverges from the germline sequence, so it may reflect a read error. V is TRBV7-7 and J is TRBJ2-1; 8 bases align to TRBD2. CDR3 length equals 15 residues. Per germline, CDR1 SSHAT and CDR2 FNYEAQ (reference sequence). The CDR3 coding sequence is TGTGCTAGCAGCCCGGGGGGGAACTCCTACAATGAGCAGTTCTTC. Protein sequence: CASSPGGNSYNEQFF.

This clone was observed once. At one end the junction does not follow the germline gene, possibly because of a read error. This chain uses TRBV6-5 with TRBJ2-6; TRBD1 might be the D (5 bases). The CDR3 covers 15 residues. CDR1 and CDR2 from the germline V gene are MNHEY and SVGAGI. The CDR3 region has the DNA TGTGCCAGCAAACTCATTGTCTCTGGGGCCAACGGCCTGACTTTC. This sequence encodes CASKLIVSGANGLTF.

DNA of the CDR3: TGTGCCAGCAGCTTAGTGCGGGGGACCTACAATGAGCAGTTCTTC. It codes for CASSLVRGTYNEQFF. V and J are TRBV11-2 and TRBJ2-1, with 7 bases lining up with TRBD2. The J segment lost 2 bases and the V segment lost 1 base, leaving 2 bases of the junction unmatched. The CDR3 is 15 amino acids. The germline gives CDR1 SGHAT, CDR2 FQNNGV.

In regard to this clone: One end of the junction is discordant with germline, which a read error may explain. The chain joins TRBV27 to TRBJ2-6, with D possibly TRBD2 on 6 matching bases. Germline CDR1 MNHEY, CDR2 SMNVEV (reference sequence). The CDR3 length is 19 residues. This chain's CDR3 is CASSLKGGRGSSGANGLTF. The CDR3 nucleotides are TGTGCCAGCAGTTTAAAAGGAGGGCGAGGGAGCTCTGGGGCCAACGGCCTGACTTTC. Looking up the rest from reference TRBV27 and TRBJ2-6 gives the full variable domain: EAQVTQNPRYLITVTGKKLTVTCSQNMNHEYMSWYRQDPGLGLRQIYYSMNVEVTDKGDVPEGYKVSRKEKRNFPLILESPSPNQTSLYFCASSLKGGRGSSGANGLTFGAGSRLTVL.

This chain uses TRBV21-1 with TRBJ1-5; TRBD1 is the table's D call and was not checked against the DNA. TRBV21-1 is deemed a pseudogene. This CDR3 comprises 18 residues. The CDR3 protein is CASSMHRGFSPGNQPQHF. The CDR3, as DNA: TGTGCCAGCAGCATGCACAGGGGGTTCTCCCCCGGCAATCAGCCCCAGCATTTT.

The chain combines TRBV7-6 with TRBJ2-3; TRBD2 aligns across 10 bases. Trimming at V came to 3 bases and at J to 5 bases, leaving 20 bases not matched to a gene. The CDR3 runs to 20 residues. The germline V gene encodes CDR1 SGHVS and CDR2 FNYEAQ. CDR3 sequence reads: CASSLLAAHLSGRAIDTQYF. The DNA for the CDR3 is TGTGCCAGCAGCTTGCTGGCGGCTCACCTAAGCGGGAGGGCAATAGATACGCAGTATTTT.

The chain employs TRBV7-8 and TRBJ2-3; 13 nucleotides align to TRBD2. Per germline, CDR1 SGHVS and CDR2 FQNEAQ. The CDR3 is 17 amino acids. V lost 1 base, J lost 8 bases, and 9 bases stayed unmatched. DNA for the CDR3: TGTGCCAGCAGCTTAGGGACTAGCGGGGGCCCTCTAATTACGCAGTATTTT. Translation: CASSLGTSGGPLITQYF.

V and J are TRBV2 and TRBJ1-1, with D tentatively TRBD1 (5 bases). Germline V gene lookup returns CDR1 SNHLY and CDR2 FYNNEI. Trimming pared 7 bases from V and 2 bases from J, leaving 11 bases between. The CDR3 contains 13 residues. The CDR3 DNA sequence: TGTGCCAGCAACCCTGACAGAAACACTGAAGCTTTCTTT. Translating it yields CASNPDRNTEAFF.

This clone appeared a single time. This sequence joins TRBV6-5 and TRBJ2-7; TRBD2 is a possible D gene (6 bases). Germline V gives CDR1 MNHEY, CDR2 SVGAGI. CDR3 size: 15 residues. Between the trimmed V and J ends, which lost 2 bases and 1 base, there was a span of 12 bases. CDR3 region: CASSYRPSASYEQYF. The DNA for the CDR3 is TGTGCCAGCAGTTACAGGCCTAGCGCTTCCTACGAGCAGTACTTC.

The chain carries TRBV5-4 and TRBJ2-1, with 8 bases lining up with TRBD2. The CDR3 length is 13 residues. Germline V gene lookup returns CDR1 SGHNT and CDR2 YYREEE (reference sequence). V shed 7 bases and J 10 bases; nucleotides not matched to a gene: 10. The CDR3 region is CASPGNGGAEQFF. CDR3 nucleotides: TGTGCCAGCCCGGGGAACGGGGGGGCCGAGCAGTTCTTC.